This T cell receptor beta chain was identified in a study of blood T cell repertoires in COVID-19. For the study at large: Sources were T cells, B-cell-depleted T cells, or PBMCs; the material itself was cDNA or gDNA.

CDR1 and CDR2 from the germline V gene are SGHRS and YFSETQ. Losses at the gene ends were 4 bases for V and 3 bases for J; bases not matched to a gene: 5. This CDR3 is built from 14 residues. Sequencing used immunoSEQ multiplex PCR; TCRdb keeps in-frame clones, though not all of them. Found here are about 52,000 clones, about 82% of them singletons; the top ten hold just under 25%. The clonotype originates from a woman older than 75 with acute or convalescent COVID-19. The source material was peripheral blood. The chain uses TRBV5-1 and TRBJ2-5; 8 nucleotides align to TRBD2. The CDR3 here is CASSPGGGKETQYF. The CDR3 bases are TGCGCCAGCAGCCCCGGGGGGGGGAAAGAGACCCAGTACTTC.